One and the same sample provided the 8 T cell receptor beta chains below, sequenced in a study of OX40 agonist ivuxolimab in advanced cancers. TCRdb keeps only in-frame clones here, not all; method: immunoSEQ multiplex PCR. Found here are nearly 80,000 clones, 90% to 95% of them singletons; the top ten hold around 10%. The sample was CD4+ or CD8+ T cells sorted from blood, taken in a trial of the OX40 agonist ivuxolimab. The receptor set was obtained from an adult with an advanced solid tumor such as melanoma, head and neck, liver or kidney cancer.

This clone was recorded only once. The chain combines TRBV7-9 with TRBJ2-2; D unclear. With 11 bases removed from V and 1 base from J, the gap between germline ends came to 11 bases. CDR3 length: 13 residues. Germline values: CDR1 SEHNR, CDR2 FQNEAQ (reference sequence). CDR3 DNA: TGTGCCCACCGAGAGGAGAACACCGGGGAGCTGTTTTTT. Amino acids: CAHREENTGELFF. Full variable domain (rest looked up from reference TRBV7-9 and TRBJ2-2): DTGVSQNPRHKITKRGQNVTFRCDPISEHNRLYWYRQTLGQGPEFLTYFQNEAQLEKSRLLSDRFSAERPKGSFSTLEIQRTEQGDSAMYLCAHREENTGELFFGEGSRLTVL.

The chain links TRBV28 to TRBJ1-5; 7 bases line up with TRBD1. This CDR3 comprises 14 residues. Germline V gene lookup returns CDR1 MDHEN and CDR2 SYDVKM. The V and J ends lost 4 bases and 3 bases, in that order; junction bases with no gene match: 3. The CDR3 sequence: CASSYDRVNQPQHF. The CDR3 nucleotides read TGTGCCAGCAGTTACGACAGGGTCAATCAGCCCCAGCATTTT.

The CDR3 nucleotides are TGCGCCAGCAGCTTTTCCGGGGGATCCAATCAGCCCCAGCATTTT. Protein product: CASSFSGGSNQPQHF. The genes are TRBV5-1 and TRBJ1-5, with TRBD1 as a possible D gene (5 bases). This CDR3 is 15 amino acids long. Trimming took off 2 bases at V and 3 bases at J, with 12 bases between the two ends. Germline V lookup: CDR1 SGHRS, CDR2 YFSETQ.

The chain is built from TRBV5-4 and TRBJ2-6; TRBD1 is a possible D gene (6 bases). The germline CDR1 and CDR2 sequences are SGHNT and YYREEE (reference sequence). V gave up 2 bases and J gave up 4 bases, with 10 bases separating them. This CDR3 contains 15 residues. The CDR3 nucleotides are TGTGCCAGCAGCTTCAGGGGATCCGGGGCCAACGTCCTGACTTTC. Residues: CASSFRGSGANVLTF.

The chain couples TRBV5-1 to TRBJ2-7, with 7 bases lining up with TRBD1. The CDR3 extends over 14 amino acids. Germline V gene data show CDR1 as SGHRS and CDR2 as YFSETQ. V was clipped by 0 bases and J by 4 bases; unmatched bases: 4. The CDR3 DNA follows: TGCGCCAGCAGCTTGGGACAGGGCTTATACGAGCAGTACTTC. This sequence encodes CASSLGQGLYEQYF.

V gene TRBV11-2 combines with J gene TRBJ2-6; no reliable D call. This CDR3 is 17 amino acids long. Trimming left V 1 base short and J 3 bases short, with 13 bases between. From germline, CDR1 is SGHAT and CDR2 FQNNGV. CDR3 loop: CASSLGEGRNGANVLTF. DNA of the CDR3: TGTGCCAGCAGCTTAGGAGAAGGGCGAAATGGGGCCAACGTCCTGACTTTC.

The CDR3 DNA is TGTGCCAGCAGCGTGGGACTAGCGGGAGGAAATGAGCAGTTCTTC. Its translation is CASSVGLAGGNEQFF. The chain links TRBV7-2 to TRBJ2-1, with 15 bases aligning to TRBD2. The CDR3 is made up of 15 amino acids. The J segment lost 7 bases and the V segment lost 5 bases, leaving 3 bases of the junction unmatched. The germline V gene has CDR1 SGHTA and CDR2 FQGNSA.

The rearrangement links TRBV28 to TRBJ1-2; maybe TRBD1 (6 bases). The CDR3 loop spans 14 amino acids. Trimming stripped 3 bases from V and 2 bases from J, with 10 bases between. Germline CDR1 and CDR2: MDHEN and SYDVKM. The CDR3 sequence is CASSFRGGNYGYTF. The CDR3 coding sequence is TGTGCCAGCAGTTTCAGGGGCGGGAACTATGGCTACACCTTC.